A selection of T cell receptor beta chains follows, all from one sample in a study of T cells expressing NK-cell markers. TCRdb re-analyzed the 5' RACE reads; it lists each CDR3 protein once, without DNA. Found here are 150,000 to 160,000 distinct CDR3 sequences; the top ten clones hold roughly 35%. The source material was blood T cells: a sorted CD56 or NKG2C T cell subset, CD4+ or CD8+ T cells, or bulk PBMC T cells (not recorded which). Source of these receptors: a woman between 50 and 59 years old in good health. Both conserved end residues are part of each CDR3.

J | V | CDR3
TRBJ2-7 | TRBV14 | CASSQDAGAGRAYEQYF
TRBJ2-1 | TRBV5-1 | CASSLDRDSVYNEQFF
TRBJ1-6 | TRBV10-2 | CASGDLGTGRGNSPLHF
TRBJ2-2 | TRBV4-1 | CASSQGRLLAGGPGGELFF
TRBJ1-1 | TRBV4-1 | CASSHQATQGRNTEAFF
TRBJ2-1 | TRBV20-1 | CSARDRGLGTLKEQFF
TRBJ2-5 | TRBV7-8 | CASSPGTVWETQYF
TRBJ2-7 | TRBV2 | CASSEPGQTVYEQYF
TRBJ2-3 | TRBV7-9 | CASSPATPLENGTDTQYF
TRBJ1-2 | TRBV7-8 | CASSLSTGSYGYTF
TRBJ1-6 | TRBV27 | CASRGRVKSPLHF
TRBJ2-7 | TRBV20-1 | CSARPLAGGRALEQYF
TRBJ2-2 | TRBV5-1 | CASSLVPVENTGELFF
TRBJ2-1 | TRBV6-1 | CASSEAARLAGWDEQFF
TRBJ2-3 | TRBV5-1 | CASSLLIGTSTDTQYF
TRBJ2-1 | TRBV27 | CASSYQTSGRAEQFF
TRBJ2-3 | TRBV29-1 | CSVRGLAGDSTDTQYF
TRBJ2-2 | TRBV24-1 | CATSKVTGTDAGELFF
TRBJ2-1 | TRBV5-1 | CASSLDRHPRFF
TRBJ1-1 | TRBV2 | CASSEGGDTEAFF
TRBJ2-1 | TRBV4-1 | CASSPHGGEQFF
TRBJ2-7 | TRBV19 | CASSIDALRSYEQYF
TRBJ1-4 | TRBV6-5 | CASSLGQGARSEKLFF
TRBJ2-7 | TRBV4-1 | CASRPTPGQGVYEQYF
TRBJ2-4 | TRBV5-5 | CASSFPADRPENIQYF
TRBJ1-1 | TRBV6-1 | CASSEFIELWTEAFF
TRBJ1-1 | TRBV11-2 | CASRTSGSEAFF
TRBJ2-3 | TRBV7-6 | CASSPYNTDTQYF
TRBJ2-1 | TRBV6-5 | CASSSSITSGRGDEQFF
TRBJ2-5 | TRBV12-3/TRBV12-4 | CASGRGGQETQYF
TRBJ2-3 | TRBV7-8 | CASSLAVGGTDTQYF
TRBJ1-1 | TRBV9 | CASSVDVGTEAFF
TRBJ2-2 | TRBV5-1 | CASSLAGQPPGLALSGELFF
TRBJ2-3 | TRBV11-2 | CASSLGRGATDTQYF
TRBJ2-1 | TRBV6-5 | CASSTGGGFHNEQFF
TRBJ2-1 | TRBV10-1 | CATRATKCEQFF
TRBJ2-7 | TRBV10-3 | CAIRKTGVGYEQYF
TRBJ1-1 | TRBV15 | CATTARGEITEAFF
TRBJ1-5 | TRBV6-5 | CASRDSYNQPQHF